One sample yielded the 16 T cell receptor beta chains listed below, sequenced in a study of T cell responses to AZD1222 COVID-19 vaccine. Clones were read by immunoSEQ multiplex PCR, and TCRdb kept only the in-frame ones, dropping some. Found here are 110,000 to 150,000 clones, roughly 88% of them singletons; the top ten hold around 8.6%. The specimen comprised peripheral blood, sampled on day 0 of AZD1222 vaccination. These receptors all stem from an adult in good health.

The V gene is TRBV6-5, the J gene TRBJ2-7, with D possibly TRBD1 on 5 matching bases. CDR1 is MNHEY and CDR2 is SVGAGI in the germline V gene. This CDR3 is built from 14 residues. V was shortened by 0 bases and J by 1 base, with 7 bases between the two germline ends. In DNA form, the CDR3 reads TGTGCCAGCAGTTACTCGACAGCATCCTACGAGCAGTACTTC. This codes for CASSYSTASYEQYF.

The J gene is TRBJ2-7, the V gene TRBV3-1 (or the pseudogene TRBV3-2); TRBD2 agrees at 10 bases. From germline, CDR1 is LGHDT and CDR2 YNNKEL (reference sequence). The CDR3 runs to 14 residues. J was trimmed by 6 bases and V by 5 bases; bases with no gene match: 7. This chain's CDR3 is CASSAAVAGGEQYF. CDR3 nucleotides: TGTGCCAGCAGCGCCGCGGTAGCGGGAGGCGAGCAGTACTTC.

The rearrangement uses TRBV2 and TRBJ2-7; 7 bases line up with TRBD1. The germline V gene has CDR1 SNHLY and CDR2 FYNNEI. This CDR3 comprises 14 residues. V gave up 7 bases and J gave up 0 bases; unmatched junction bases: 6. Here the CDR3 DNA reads TGTGCCAGCATCCAGGACAGGATCTCCTACGAGCAGTACTTC. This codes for CASIQDRISYEQYF.

The CDR3 here is CASGPQGANSPLHF. Written as DNA, the CDR3 is TGTGCCAGCGGCCCACAGGGCGCCAATTCACCCCTCCACTTT. The chain employs TRBV3-1 (or the pseudogene TRBV3-2) and TRBJ1-6; possibly TRBD1 for D (6 bases). Trimming cost V 8 bases and J 7 bases, with 15 bases left between them. The CDR3 covers 14 residues. CDR1 LGHDT and CDR2 YNNKEL come from the germline V gene (reference sequence).

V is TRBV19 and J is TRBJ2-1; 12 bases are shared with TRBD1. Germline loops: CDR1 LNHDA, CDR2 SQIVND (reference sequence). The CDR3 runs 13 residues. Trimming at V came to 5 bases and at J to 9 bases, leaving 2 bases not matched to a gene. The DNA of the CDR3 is TGTGCCAGTAGTGGGACAGGGGGCCTTGAGCAGTTCTTC. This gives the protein CASSGTGGLEQFF.

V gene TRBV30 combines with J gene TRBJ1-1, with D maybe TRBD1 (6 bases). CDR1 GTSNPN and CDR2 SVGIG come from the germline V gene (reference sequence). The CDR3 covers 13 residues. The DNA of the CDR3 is TGTGCTTTTCACAGGGTGGGGAACACTGAAGCTTTCTTT. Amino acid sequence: CAFHRVGNTEAFF.

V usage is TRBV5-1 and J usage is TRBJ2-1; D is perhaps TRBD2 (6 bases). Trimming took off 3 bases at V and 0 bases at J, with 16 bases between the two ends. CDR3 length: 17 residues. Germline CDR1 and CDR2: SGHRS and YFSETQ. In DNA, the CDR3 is TGCGCCAGCAGCTCGGGACTTTTTCTTAGCTCCTACAATGAGCAGTTCTTC. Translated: CASSSGLFLSSYNEQFF. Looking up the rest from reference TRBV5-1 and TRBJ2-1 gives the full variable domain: KAGVTQTPRYLIKTRGQQVTLSCSPISGHRSVSWYQQTPGQGLQFLFEYFSETQRNKGNFPGRFSGRQFSNSRSEMNVSTLELGDSALYLCASSSGLFLSSYNEQFFGPGTRLTVL.

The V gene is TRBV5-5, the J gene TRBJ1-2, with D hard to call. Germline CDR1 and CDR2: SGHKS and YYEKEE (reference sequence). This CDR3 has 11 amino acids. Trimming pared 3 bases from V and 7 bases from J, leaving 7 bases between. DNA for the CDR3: TGTGCCAGCAGCTCCAGTAGTGGCTACACCTTC. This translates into CASSSSSGYTF.

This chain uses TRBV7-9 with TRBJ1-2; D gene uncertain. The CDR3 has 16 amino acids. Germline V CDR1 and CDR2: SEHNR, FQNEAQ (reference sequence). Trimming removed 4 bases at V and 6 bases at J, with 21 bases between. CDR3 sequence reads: CASSSNDALEGDGYTF. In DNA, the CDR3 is TGTGCCAGCAGCTCGAACGATGCTTTAGAAGGTGATGGCTACACCTTC.

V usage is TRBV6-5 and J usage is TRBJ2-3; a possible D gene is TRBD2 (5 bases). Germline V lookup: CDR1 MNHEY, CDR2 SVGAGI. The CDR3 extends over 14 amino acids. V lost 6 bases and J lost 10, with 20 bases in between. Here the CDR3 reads CASRPRERGHPQYF. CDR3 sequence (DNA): TGTGCCAGCAGACCCCGGGAACGCGGCCACCCGCAGTATTTT.

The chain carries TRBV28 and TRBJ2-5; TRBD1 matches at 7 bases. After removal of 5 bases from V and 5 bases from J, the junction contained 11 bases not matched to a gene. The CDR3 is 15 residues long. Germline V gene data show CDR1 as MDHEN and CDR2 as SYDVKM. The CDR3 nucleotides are TGTGCCAGCAGTCACACCAGGTCAGGGGGTGAGACCCAGTACTTC. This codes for CASSHTRSGGETQYF.

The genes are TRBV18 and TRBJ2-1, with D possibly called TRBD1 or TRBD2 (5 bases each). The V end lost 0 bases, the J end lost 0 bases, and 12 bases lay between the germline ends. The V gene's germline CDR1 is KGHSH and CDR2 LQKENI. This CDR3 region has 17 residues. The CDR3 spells CASSPPPGQSSYNEQFF. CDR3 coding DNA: TGTGCCAGCTCACCACCGCCGGGGCAAAGCTCCTACAATGAGCAGTTCTTC. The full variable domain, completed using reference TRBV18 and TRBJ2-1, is NAGVMQNPRHLVRRRGQEARLRCSPMKGHSHVYWYRQLPEEGLKFMVYLQKENIIDESGMPKERFSAEFPKEGPSILRIQQVVRGDSAAYFCASSPPPGQSSYNEQFFGPGTRLTVL.

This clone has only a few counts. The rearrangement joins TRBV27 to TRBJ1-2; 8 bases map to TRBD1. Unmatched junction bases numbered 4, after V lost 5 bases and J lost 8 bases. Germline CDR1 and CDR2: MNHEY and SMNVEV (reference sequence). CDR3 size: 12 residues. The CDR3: CASSPGGRGYTF. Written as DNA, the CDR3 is TGTGCCAGCAGTCCAGGGGGCCGCGGCTACACCTTC.

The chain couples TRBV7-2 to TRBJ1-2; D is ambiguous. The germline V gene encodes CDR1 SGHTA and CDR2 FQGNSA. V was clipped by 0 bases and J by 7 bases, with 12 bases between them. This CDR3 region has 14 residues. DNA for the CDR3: TGTGCCAGCAGCTTAGCGCTCCAGGCCCCTGGCTACACCTTC. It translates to CASSLALQAPGYTF.

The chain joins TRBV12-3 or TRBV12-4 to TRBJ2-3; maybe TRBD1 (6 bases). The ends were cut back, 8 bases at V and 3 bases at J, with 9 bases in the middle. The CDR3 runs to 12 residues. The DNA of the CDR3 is TGTGCCAGCGTACAGGGTACAGATACGCAGTATTTT. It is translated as CASVQGTDTQYF.

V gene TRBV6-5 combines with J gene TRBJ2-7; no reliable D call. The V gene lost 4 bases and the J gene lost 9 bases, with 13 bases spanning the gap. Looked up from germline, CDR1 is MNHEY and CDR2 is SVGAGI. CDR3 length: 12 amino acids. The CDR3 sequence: CASSSGPVGQYF. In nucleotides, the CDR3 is TGTGCCAGCAGTTCCGGCCCTGTAGGGCAGTACTTC.